A single T cell receptor (beta chain) is shown here with its context. Method: immunoSEQ multiplex PCR; TCRdb's copy keeps in-frame clones and lacks some. The sample yields roughly 49,000 clones, roughly 80% seen once. The sample originates from a study of blood T cell repertoires in COVID-19. About the research overall: In each case, the material was cDNA or gDNA derived from T cells, B-cell-depleted T cells, or PBMCs.

The CDR3 extends over 15 amino acids. Germline V gene sequence: CDR1 SGDLS, CDR2 YYNGEE. V lost 3 bases to trimming and J lost 8 bases; unmatched junction nucleotides: 11. The source of this sequence is a human donor in a cohort sampled during active COVID-19. The chain carries TRBV9 and TRBJ1-2, with 9 bases aligning to TRBD1. Sequencing used peripheral blood. CDR3 sequence: CASSALMGQGSGYTF. In DNA form, the CDR3 reads TGTGCCAGCAGCGCCCTGATGGGACAGGGTTCCGGCTACACCTTC. The full variable domain, its missing parts supplied by reference TRBV9 and TRBJ1-2, is DSGVTQTPKHLITATGQRVTLRCSPRSGDLSVYWYQQSLDQGLQFLIQYYNGEERAKGNILERFSAQQFPDLHSELNLSSLELGDSALYFCASSALMGQGSGYTFGSGTRLTVV.